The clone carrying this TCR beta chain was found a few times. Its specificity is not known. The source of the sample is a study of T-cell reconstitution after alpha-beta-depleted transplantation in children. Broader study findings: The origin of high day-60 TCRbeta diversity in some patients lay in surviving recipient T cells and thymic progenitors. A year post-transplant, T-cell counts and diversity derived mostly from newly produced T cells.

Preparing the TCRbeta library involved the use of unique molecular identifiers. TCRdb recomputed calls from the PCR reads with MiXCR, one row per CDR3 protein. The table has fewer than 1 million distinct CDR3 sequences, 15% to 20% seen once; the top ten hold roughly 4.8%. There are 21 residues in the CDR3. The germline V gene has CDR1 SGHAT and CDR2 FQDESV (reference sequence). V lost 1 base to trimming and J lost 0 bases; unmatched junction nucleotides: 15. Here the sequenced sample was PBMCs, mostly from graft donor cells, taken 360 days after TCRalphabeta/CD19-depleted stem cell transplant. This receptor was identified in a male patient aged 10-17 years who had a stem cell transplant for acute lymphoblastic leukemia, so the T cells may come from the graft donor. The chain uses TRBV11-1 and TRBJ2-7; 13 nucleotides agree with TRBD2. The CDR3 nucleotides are TGTGCCAGCAGCTTAGTTAATATGAGGACTAGCGGGAGATGGAGCTCCTACGAGCAGTACTTC. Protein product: CASSLVNMRTSGRWSSYEQYF. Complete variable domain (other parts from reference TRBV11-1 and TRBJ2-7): EAEVAQSPRYKITEKSQAVAFWCDPISGHATLYWYRQILGQGPELLVQFQDESVVDDSQLPKDRFSAERLKGVDSTLKIQPAELGDSAMYLCASSLVNMRTSGRWSSYEQYFGPGTRLTVT.